The 30 T cell receptor beta chains in this list originate from one sample, sequenced in a study of Ad26.COV2.S vaccination and SARS-CoV-2 variants. Profiled with immunoSEQ multiplex PCR; TCRdb holds only in-frame clones, not every one. This repertoire shows over 250,000 clones, 87% found once; its top ten account for approximately 3.4%. As for treatment: around 19 received Ad26.COV2.S at low or high dose, single or two shots; 5 received placebo; per-sample allocation not given. Sampling was performed 63 days after the first vaccine or placebo injection. The sample consisted of peripheral blood, taken in a trial of Ad26.COV2.S vaccine versus placebo. The receptor source for this set is a person between 18 and 59 years old who received the Ad26.COV2.S COVID-19 vaccine or a placebo.

The chain carries TRBV5-1 and TRBJ2-2; D uncertain. CDR3 size: 16 residues. From germline, CDR1 is SGHRS and CDR2 YFSETQ. Deletions cut 3 bases from V and 0 bases from J, with 12 bases between. CDR3: CASSSSAVANTGELFF. In DNA, the CDR3 is TGCGCCAGCAGCTCAAGCGCGGTAGCGAACACCGGGGAGCTGTTTTTT. Filled out from reference TRBV5-1 and TRBJ2-2, the complete variable domain reads KAGVTQTPRYLIKTRGQQVTLSCSPISGHRSVSWYQQTPGQGLQFLFEYFSETQRNKGNFPGRFSGRQFSNSRSEMNVSTLELGDSALYLCASSSSAVANTGELFFGEGSRLTVL.

This rearrangement joins TRBV19 to TRBJ1-1; 9 bases agree with TRBD1. The CDR3 runs to 14 residues. Germline V CDR1 and CDR2: LNHDA, SQIVND (reference sequence). V lost 5 bases and J lost 3; bases outside the gene matches: 4. CDR3 coding DNA: TGTGCCAGTAGTCCCGGGACAGGGTACACTGAAGCTTTCTTT. Protein sequence: CASSPGTGYTEAFF.

The chain couples TRBV30 to TRBJ2-1; 15 nucleotides line up with TRBD2. J was trimmed by 6 bases and V by 3 bases; bases with no gene match: 3. Germline-derived CDR1 and CDR2 are GTSNPN and SVGIG (reference sequence). This CDR3 is built from 15 residues. The CDR3 region is CAWSRTSGGANEQFF. DNA of the CDR3: TGTGCCTGGAGCCGGACTAGCGGGGGGGCCAATGAGCAGTTCTTC.

The rearrangement uses TRBV30 and TRBJ1-4; no clear D gene. V was trimmed by 4 bases and J by 0 bases, leaving 9 bases between them. The CDR3 contains 14 residues. Germline-derived CDR1 and CDR2 are GTSNPN and SVGIG (reference sequence). The CDR3 DNA sequence: TGTGCCTGGACTGTGGCTCCAACTAATGAAAAACTGTTTTTT. It encodes CAWTVAPTNEKLFF. Complete variable domain (other parts from reference TRBV30 and TRBJ1-4): SQTIHQWPATLVQPVGSPLSLECTVEGTSNPNLYWYRQAAGRGLQLLFYSVGIGQISSEVPQNLSASRPQDRQFILSSKKLLLSDSGFYLCAWTVAPTNEKLFFGSGTQLSVL.

This sequence joins TRBV10-2 and TRBJ1-1; no definite D call. The CDR3 totals 13 residues. CDR1 is WSHSY, CDR2 SAAADI, per germline. Trimming took 6 bases from V and 3 from J, leaving 11 bases between them. As DNA, the CDR3 is TGCGCCAGCAGGCGGGGAGCGGACACTGAAGCTTTCTTT. This translates into CASRRGADTEAFF.

This clone was counted between two and nine times. The chain combines TRBV5-4 with TRBJ2-3; no clear D gene. Germline V gene sequence: CDR1 SGHNT, CDR2 YYREEE (reference sequence). The CDR3 is 14 residues long. V was clipped by 3 bases and J by 5 bases, with 13 bases between them. The CDR3 bases are TGTGCCAGCAGCTCGGACGTTTTGGGAGATACGCAGTATTTT. Amino acids: CASSSDVLGDTQYF.

The chain employs TRBV4-3 and TRBJ1-5, with 8 bases identical to TRBD1. The germline V gene has CDR1 LGHNA and CDR2 YSLEER. The length of the CDR3 is 15 residues. V was pared by 2 bases and J by 7 bases, with 7 bases of the junction left unmatched. In DNA form, the CDR3 reads TGCGCCAGCAGCCAACCTAGGACAGGGAGACAGCCCCAGCATTTT. Its translation is CASSQPRTGRQPQHF.

J is TRBJ2-7 and V is TRBV5-1; 7 bases line up with TRBD2. The germline CDR1 and CDR2 sequences are SGHRS and YFSETQ. The ends lost 4 bases at V and 2 bases at J; junction bases unmatched: 6. The CDR3 runs to 14 residues. The CDR3 nucleotides read TGCGCCAGCAGCCCGGACGGGGGGACCTACGAGCAGTACTTC. Amino acids: CASSPDGGTYEQYF.

This chain joins TRBV6-1 and TRBJ1-1, with 8 bases lining up with TRBD1. CDR3 length equals 15 residues. The germline gives CDR1 MNHNS, CDR2 SASEGT. Germline trimming cut 3 bases from V and 0 bases from J; bases unmatched to any gene: 3. The CDR3 nucleotides are TGTGCCAGCAGTGATCAGGGGGCCTTGAACACTGAAGCTTTCTTT. Translating it yields CASSDQGALNTEAFF.

For the CDR3, the DNA is TGTGCCAGTAGTATAGGCGGGAGGGGGACTGAAGCTTTCTTT. This encodes CASSIGGRGTEAFF. This chain uses TRBV19 with TRBJ1-1, with D possibly matching TRBD1 (6 bases). Per the germline V gene, CDR1 is LNHDA and CDR2 is SQIVND (reference sequence). This CDR3 has 14 amino acids. The V end lost 1 base, the J end lost 5 bases, and 11 bases lay between the germline ends.

This chain joins TRBV7-9 and TRBJ2-5, with 10 nucleotides matching TRBD1. The germline V gene has CDR1 SEHNR and CDR2 FQNEAQ (reference sequence). Trimming removed 2 bases from V and 4 bases from J; junction bases left unmatched: 10. The CDR3 sequence is 17 residues long. The CDR3 loop reads CASSLPSGTGVGETQYF. CDR3 nucleotides: TGTGCCAGCAGCTTACCCTCCGGGACAGGGGTTGGAGAGACCCAGTACTTC.

This clone was counted a single time. The rearrangement uses TRBV19 and TRBJ2-7; 7 bases line up with TRBD2. Germline CDR1 reads LNHDA; CDR2 reads SQIVND (reference sequence). V shed 5 bases and J 7 bases; nucleotides not matched to a gene: 20. CDR3 length equals 17 residues. CDR3 amino acids: CASSPRPRGTSRREQYF. CDR3 sequence (DNA): TGTGCCAGTAGTCCACGCCCGCGGGGGACCAGCAGGAGGGAGCAGTACTTC.

The chain links TRBV7-3 to TRBJ2-5; a weak D match, TRBD2 (6 bases). This CDR3 region has 15 residues. In germline, CDR1 is SGHTA, CDR2 FQGTGA. Trimming left V 4 bases short and J 5 bases short, with 17 bases between. CDR3 DNA: TGTGCCAGCAGCTCCCTGGGGGGACCCAAGGAGACCCAGTACTTC. Amino acid sequence: CASSSLGGPKETQYF. The full variable domain, its missing parts supplied by reference TRBV7-3 and TRBJ2-5, is GAGVSQTPSNKVTEKGKYVELRCDPISGHTALYWYRQSLGQGPEFLIYFQGTGAADDSGLPNDRFFAVRPEGSVSTLKIQRTERGDSAVYLCASSSLGGPKETQYFGPGTRLLVL.

This clone was counted between two and nine times. The chain employs TRBV4-3 and TRBJ2-7; D possibly corresponds to TRBD1 (5 bases). This CDR3 has 16 amino acids. The germline V gene has CDR1 LGHNA and CDR2 YSLEER. Trimming removed 1 base at V and 3 bases at J, with 16 bases between. CDR3 sequence reads: CASSQGWGGGVYEQYF. The DNA of the CDR3 is TGCGCCAGCAGCCAAGGATGGGGCGGTGGGGTCTACGAGCAGTACTTC.

This clone was found a few times. The CDR3 bases are TGTGCCAGCAGCAAGAGACAGGGGGCTGGCCAATCTAACTATGGCTACACCTTC. Translating it yields CASSKRQGAGQSNYGYTF. The rearrangement joins TRBV5-6 to TRBJ1-2; 10 bases are a match to TRBD1. In germline, CDR1 is SGHDT, CDR2 YYEEEE. The CDR3 contains 18 residues. V trimming: 4 bases; J trimming: 0 bases; junction bases outside the gene matches: 12.

The chain employs TRBV7-2 and TRBJ1-3; D is unclear. Germline V gene sequence: CDR1 SGHTA, CDR2 FQGNSA. This CDR3 contains 11 residues. V dropped 7 bases and J dropped 4 bases, with 5 bases sitting between them. Written as DNA, the CDR3 is TGTGCCAGCACGTCGGGAAACACCATATATTTT. This sequence encodes CASTSGNTIYF.

The rearrangement joins TRBV10-3 to TRBJ1-1; no clear D gene. Germline loops: CDR1 ENHRY, CDR2 SYGVKD. Trimming pared 6 bases from V and 0 bases from J, leaving 11 bases between. The CDR3 consists of 14 residues. CDR3 in amino acids: CAIRPAEMNTEAFF. The DNA for the CDR3 is TGTGCCATCAGACCGGCAGAAATGAACACTGAAGCTTTCTTT.

The gene calls are TRBV25-1 and TRBJ2-1; tentatively, D is TRBD1 or TRBD2 (5 bases each). The germline V gene has CDR1 MGHDK and CDR2 SYGVNS. The CDR3 runs to 16 residues. The V and J ends lost 1 base and 8 bases respectively, with 18 bases between them. The CDR3 spells CASSELQGRNSDEQFF. The CDR3 coding sequence is TGTGCCAGCAGTGAATTGCAGGGACGGAACTCGGATGAGCAGTTCTTC.

The chain links TRBV29-1 to TRBJ1-2; tentatively, D is TRBD1 (5 bases). CDR3 length: 13 residues. The V end lost 4 bases, the J end lost 2 bases, and 11 bases lay between the germline ends. CDR1 SQVTM and CDR2 ANQGSEA come from the germline V gene. The CDR3 spells CSVGQSGNYGYTF. DNA for the CDR3: TGCAGCGTTGGACAGTCTGGAAACTATGGCTACACCTTC.

Here the CDR3 DNA reads TGTGCCAGCAGCCAAGAAAGGGGTGTGAAGACCCAGTACTTC. Translated: CASSQERGVKTQYF. This chain uses TRBV3-1 (or the pseudogene TRBV3-2) with TRBJ2-5; maybe TRBD1 (5 bases). CDR3 length: 14 residues. Trimming removed 0 bases from V and 6 bases from J, with 11 bases in between. Germline CDR1 is LGHDT and CDR2 is YNNKEL (reference sequence).

The chain uses TRBV10-1 and TRBJ2-1; D may be TRBD2 (5 bases). The CDR3 runs to 16 residues. Germline CDR1 WNHNN, CDR2 SYGVQD (reference sequence). Trimming shortened V by 9 bases and J by 0 bases, and 18 bases separated the two germline ends. As DNA, the CDR3 is TGCGCCAGAGTGAGGCAAGTAGCGTACTCCTACAATGAGCAGTTCTTC. Its translation is CARVRQVAYSYNEQFF.

The chain carries TRBV5-4 and TRBJ2-7, with 9 bases that match TRBD1. Trimming at V came to 4 bases and at J to 2 bases, leaving 4 bases not matched to a gene. CDR3 length equals 14 residues. The germline V gene encodes CDR1 SGHNT and CDR2 YYREEE (reference sequence). The CDR3 protein is CASSLRDRAYEQYF. Written as DNA, the CDR3 is TGTGCCAGCAGCCTTAGGGACAGGGCCTACGAGCAGTACTTC.

The gene calls are TRBV21-1 and TRBJ2-1; the table's TRBD1 call for D was not verified on the DNA. TRBV21-1 is termed a pseudogene. This CDR3 comprises 16 residues. The CDR3 here is CASSRPTGGMNNEQFF. The CDR3 DNA sequence: TGTGCCAGCAGCAGGCCGACAGGGGGCATGAACAATGAGCAGTTCTTC.

The CDR3 here is CASSSTVHSGEQYF. The CDR3, as DNA: TGTGCCAGCAGTTCGACTGTACATTCGGGTGAGCAGTACTTC. J is TRBJ2-7 and V is TRBV28; D is ambiguous. The CDR3 covers 14 residues. Germline-derived CDR1 and CDR2 are MDHEN and SYDVKM. V was pared by 4 bases and J by 7 bases, with 17 bases between. Full variable domain (outside the CDR3, taken from reference TRBV28 and TRBJ2-7): DVKVTQSSRYLVKRTGEKVFLECVQDMDHENMFWYRQDPGLGLRLIYFSYDVKMKEKGDIPEGYSVSREKKERFSLILESASTNQTSMYLCASSSTVHSGEQYFGPGTRLTVT.

J is TRBJ2-7 and V is TRBV6-4, with 9 bases identical to TRBD1. Per germline, CDR1 MRHNA and CDR2 SNTAGT. There are 14 residues in the CDR3. Trimming cost V 9 bases and J 2 bases; bases outside gene matches: 8. CDR3 sequence reads: CASDRGKRTYEQYF. As DNA, the CDR3 is TGTGCCAGTGACAGGGGGAAAAGGACCTACGAGCAGTACTTC.

This chain links TRBV4-1 with TRBJ1-2; possibly TRBD1 for D (5 bases). CDR1 MGHRA and CDR2 YSYEKL come from the germline V gene. Trimming removed 1 base from V and 0 bases from J, with 12 bases in between. This CDR3 spans 16 amino acids. CDR3 sequence: CASSQGQPASNYGYTF. The CDR3 nucleotides read TGCGCCAGCAGCCAAGGACAGCCAGCGTCTAACTATGGCTACACCTTC.

The chain employs TRBV3-1 (or the pseudogene TRBV3-2) and TRBJ2-2; the match to TRBD2 covers 13 bases. The CDR3 contains 15 residues. Trimming took 4 bases from V and 6 from J; bases not matched to a gene: 2. Germline lookup yields CDR1 LGHDT and CDR2 YNNKEL (reference sequence). The CDR3 protein is CASSLTSGGAGELFF. In DNA form, the CDR3 reads TGTGCCAGCAGCCTTACTAGCGGGGGGGCCGGGGAGCTGTTTTTT.

The gene calls are TRBV19 and TRBJ1-4; TRBD1 might be the D (6 bases). The CDR3 is 12 amino acids. V was shortened by 8 bases and J by 5 bases, with 9 bases between the two germline ends. The germline gives CDR1 LNHDA, CDR2 SQIVND (reference sequence). DNA of the CDR3: TGTGCCAGTCAGGGGCCCAATGAAAAACTGTTTTTT. This sequence encodes CASQGPNEKLFF.

The genes are TRBV4-1 and TRBJ1-1, with D perhaps matching TRBD1 (5 bases). In germline, CDR1 is MGHRA, CDR2 YSYEKL. The CDR3 runs 16 residues. Trimming stripped 1 base from V and 0 bases from J, with 12 bases between. DNA of the CDR3: TGCGCCAGCAGCCAAGGGCAGGGAGAGGTGAACACTGAAGCTTTCTTT. Translation: CASSQGQGEVNTEAFF.

The DNA of the CDR3 is TGCGCCAGCAGCTTGGCTGGGGGCACAGATACGCAGTATTTT. It is translated as CASSLAGGTDTQYF. This sequence joins TRBV5-1 and TRBJ2-3; D call uncertain. Germline V lookup: CDR1 SGHRS, CDR2 YFSETQ. The CDR3 is 14 amino acids. V was clipped by 0 bases and J by 1 base, with 6 bases between them. Full variable domain (rest looked up from reference TRBV5-1 and TRBJ2-3): KAGVTQTPRYLIKTRGQQVTLSCSPISGHRSVSWYQQTPGQGLQFLFEYFSETQRNKGNFPGRFSGRQFSNSRSEMNVSTLELGDSALYLCASSLAGGTDTQYFGPGTRLTVL.